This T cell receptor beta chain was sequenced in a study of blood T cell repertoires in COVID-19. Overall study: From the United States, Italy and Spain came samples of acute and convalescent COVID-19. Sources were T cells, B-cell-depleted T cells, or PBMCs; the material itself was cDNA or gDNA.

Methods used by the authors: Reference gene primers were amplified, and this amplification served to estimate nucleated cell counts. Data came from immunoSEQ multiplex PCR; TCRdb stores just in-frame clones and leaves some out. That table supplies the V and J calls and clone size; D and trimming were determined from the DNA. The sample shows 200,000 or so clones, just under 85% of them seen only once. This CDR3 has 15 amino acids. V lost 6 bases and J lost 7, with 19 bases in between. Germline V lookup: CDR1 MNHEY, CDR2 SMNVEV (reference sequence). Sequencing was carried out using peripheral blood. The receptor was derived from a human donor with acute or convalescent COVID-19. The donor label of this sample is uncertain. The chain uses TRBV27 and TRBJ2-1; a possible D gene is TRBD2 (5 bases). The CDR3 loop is CASSLTAGLGNEQFF. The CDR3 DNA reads TGTGCCAGCAGCCTCACCGCCGGACTCGGGAATGAGCAGTTCTTC.